The clone carrying this TCR beta chain was counted between two and nine times. Hyperthyroidism was newly diagnosed in patients aged 18 to 65 (duration under 2 months). Those patients with uncontrolled infection, other autoimmune disease, pregnancy or lactation were excluded. Clinicians diagnosed patients from clinical symptoms, serum thyroxine and TRAb, thyroid ultrasound and orbital computed tomography. Trimming removed 2 bases from V and 2 bases from J, with 10 bases in between. CDR3 length equals 15 residues. From germline, CDR1 is SGHNT and CDR2 YYREEE (reference sequence). These data originate in a study of T cells in Graves' hyperthyroidism and ophthalmopathy. RNA transcripts provided the source from which TCR beta CDR3 regions were amplified. In the first-round RT-PCR of the TCR CDR3, the HTBI primer set was used. TCRdb used MiXCR to reprocess the multiplex PCR reads, holding one entry per CDR3 protein. This sample has 300,000 to 450,000 distinct CDR3 sequences; just under 15% occur once, and the top ten carry 32%.

Sequenced material: blood. This receptor was obtained from a woman younger than 45 with Graves' hyperthyroidism. The rearrangement links TRBV5-4 to TRBJ2-2; possibly TRBD1 for D (6 bases). CDR3 in amino acids: CASSLHRVNTGELFF. The CDR3 DNA reads TGTGCCAGCAGCTTACACAGGGTAAACACCGGGGAGCTGTTTTTT.